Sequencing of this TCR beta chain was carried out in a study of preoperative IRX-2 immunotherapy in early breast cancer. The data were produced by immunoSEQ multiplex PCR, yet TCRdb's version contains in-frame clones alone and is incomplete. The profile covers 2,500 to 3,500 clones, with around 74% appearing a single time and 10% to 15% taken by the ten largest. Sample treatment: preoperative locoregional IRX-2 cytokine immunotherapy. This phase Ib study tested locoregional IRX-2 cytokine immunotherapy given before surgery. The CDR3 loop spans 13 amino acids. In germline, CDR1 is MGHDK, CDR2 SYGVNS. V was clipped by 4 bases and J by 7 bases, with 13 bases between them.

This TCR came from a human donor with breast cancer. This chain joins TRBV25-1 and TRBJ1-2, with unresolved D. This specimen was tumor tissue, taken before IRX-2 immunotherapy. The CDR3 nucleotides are TGTGCCAGCAGTGTTTATAGTGGTTCTGGCTACACCTTC. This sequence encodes CASSVYSGSGYTF.